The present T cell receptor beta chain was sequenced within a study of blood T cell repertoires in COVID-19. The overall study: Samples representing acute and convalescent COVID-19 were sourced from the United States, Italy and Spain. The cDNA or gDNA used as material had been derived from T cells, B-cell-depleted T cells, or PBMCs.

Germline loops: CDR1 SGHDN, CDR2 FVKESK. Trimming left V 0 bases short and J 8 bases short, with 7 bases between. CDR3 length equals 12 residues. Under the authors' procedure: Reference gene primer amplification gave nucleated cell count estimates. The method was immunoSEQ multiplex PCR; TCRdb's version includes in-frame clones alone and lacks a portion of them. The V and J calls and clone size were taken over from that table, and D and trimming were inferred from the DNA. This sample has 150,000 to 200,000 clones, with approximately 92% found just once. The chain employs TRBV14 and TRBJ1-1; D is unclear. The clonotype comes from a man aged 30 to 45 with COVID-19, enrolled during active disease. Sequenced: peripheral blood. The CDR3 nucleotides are TGTGCCAGCAGCCAAGATGGCGGAGAAGCTTTCTTT. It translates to CASSQDGGEAFF.